These T cell receptor beta chains were read from a single sample in a study of T cell responses to AZD1222 COVID-19 vaccine. Profiled with immunoSEQ multiplex PCR; TCRdb holds only in-frame clones, not every one. The top ten hold approximately 6.3% of the sample, which has some 120,000 clones, over 90% seen once. Sequencing used peripheral blood, obtained on day 0 of AZD1222 vaccination. The origin of the receptors is an adult in good health. The CDR3 runs from the conserved cysteine through the conserved F or W. Fields, in order: D gene, J gene, V gene, clone size, CDR3 protein, CDR3 DNA. D genes are given only for firm matches. Not every row has a clone size; where given, it reads once, few, many or a size class.

D: NA
J: TRBJ1-2
V: TRBV3-1/TRBV3-2
size: NA
CDR3: CASSQDSAGWYGYTF
DNA: TGTGCCAGCAGCCAAGATTCCGCAGGGTGGTATGGCTACACCTTC

D: TRBD1
J: TRBJ1-2
V: TRBV2
size: NA
CDR3: CASSERDRGQALYGYTF
DNA: TGTGCCAGCAGTGAACGGGACAGGGGGCAGGCCCTCTATGGCTACACCTTC

D: TRBD2
J: TRBJ2-1
V: TRBV29-1
size: NA
CDR3: CSVNGLAGKRNEQFF
DNA: TGCAGCGTCAACGGACTAGCGGGAAAACGGAATGAGCAGTTCTTC

D: NA
J: TRBJ2-7
V: TRBV5-1
size: NA
CDR3: CASSFGQSYEQYF
DNA: TGCGCCAGCAGCTTTGGACAGTCCTACGAGCAGTACTTC

D: TRBD1
J: TRBJ1-1
V: TRBV9
size: NA
CDR3: CASSGGTGDTEAFF
DNA: TGTGCCAGCAGCGGGGGGACAGGGGACACTGAAGCTTTCTTT

D: NA
J: TRBJ2-4
V: TRBV15
size: NA
CDR3: CATLDRFGENIQYF
DNA: TGTGCCACTCTAGACAGGTTCGGGGAAAACATTCAGTACTTC

D: NA
J: TRBJ2-7
V: TRBV10-2
size: NA
CDR3: CASSEGPAREQYF
DNA: TGCGCCAGCAGTGAGGGTCCCGCCCGCGAGCAGTACTTC

D: NA
J: TRBJ2-1
V: TRBV9
size: NA
CDR3: CASSVRGQSSYNEQFF
DNA: TGTGCCAGCAGCGTACGAGGGCAGAGCTCCTACAATGAGCAGTTCTTC

D: NA
J: TRBJ1-2
V: TRBV3-1/TRBV3-2
size: NA
CDR3: CASSQGTGAYGYTF
DNA: TGTGCCAGCAGCCAAGGAACCGGAGCCTATGGCTACACCTTC

D: NA
J: TRBJ1-5
V: TRBV10-2
size: NA
CDR3: CASSEEVHQPQHF
DNA: TGCGCCAGCAGTGAGGAAGTCCATCAGCCCCAGCATTTT

D: NA
J: TRBJ1-1
V: TRBV7-2
size: NA
CDR3: CASSSSNTEAFF
DNA: TGTGCCAGCAGCTCGAGCAACACTGAAGCTTTCTTT

D: NA
J: TRBJ1-1
V: TRBV28
size: NA
CDR3: CASSGSRGMNTEAFF
DNA: TGTGCCAGCAGCGGGTCCCGCGGCATGAACACTGAAGCTTTCTTT

D: NA
J: TRBJ2-5
V: TRBV5-8
size: NA
CDR3: CASSLGIIGMETQYF
DNA: TGTGCCAGCAGCTTAGGTATAATAGGGATGGAGACCCAGTACTTC

D: TRBD1
J: TRBJ2-7
V: TRBV5-1
size: NA
CDR3: CASSGDSPIHEQYF
DNA: TGCGCCAGCAGCGGGGACAGCCCGATCCACGAGCAGTACTTC

D: NA
J: TRBJ1-2
V: TRBV10-1
size: NA
CDR3: CASSESSQGRIYGYTF
DNA: TGCGCCAGCAGTGAATCAAGCCAGGGGAGAATTTATGGCTACACCTTC

D: NA
J: TRBJ2-7
V: TRBV5-1
size: few
CDR3: CASSLGLSGEQYF
DNA: TGCGCCAGCAGCTTGGGTCTTTCAGGCGAGCAGTACTTC

D: NA
J: TRBJ2-1
V: TRBV7-9
size: NA
CDR3: CASSPGALVRDEQFF
DNA: TGTGCCAGCAGCCCTGGGGCCCTAGTCAGGGATGAGCAGTTCTTC

D: TRBD1
J: TRBJ2-2
V: TRBV5-1
size: once
CDR3: CASSRTGDITNTGELFF
DNA: TGCGCCAGCTCAAGGACAGGGGATATCACGAACACCGGGGAGCTGTTTTTT

D: TRBD1
J: TRBJ2-7
V: TRBV5-1
size: NA
CDR3: CASRERTGGSYEQYF
DNA: TGCGCCAGCAGGGAGAGGACAGGGGGTTCCTACGAGCAGTACTTC

D: NA
J: TRBJ1-1
V: TRBV3-1/TRBV3-2
size: NA
CDR3: CASSQDHGATEAFF
DNA: TGTGCCAGCAGCCAAGATCACGGGGCCACTGAAGCTTTCTTT

D: NA
J: TRBJ2-2
V: TRBV5-4
size: NA
CDR3: CASSLQSGLNTGELFF
DNA: TGTGCCAGCAGCTTGCAGTCGGGGTTGAACACCGGGGAGCTGTTTTTT

D: NA
J: TRBJ1-2
V: TRBV7-9
size: few
CDR3: CASSPSRGNDWMPF
DNA: TGTGCCAGCAGCCCATCCCGGGGCAACGACTGGATGCCCTTC

D: NA
J: TRBJ2-1
V: TRBV27
size: once
CDR3: CASRPTSSAYNEQFF
DNA: TGTGCCAGCAGGCCGACTAGTTCCGCCTACAATGAGCAGTTCTTC

D: NA
J: TRBJ1-2
V: TRBV19
size: once
CDR3: CASSMEAGVYGYTF
DNA: TGTGCCAGTAGTATGGAGGCTGGGGTCTATGGCTACACCTTC

D: TRBD1
J: TRBJ1-5
V: TRBV9
size: NA
CDR3: CASSVGDSPRSQHF
DNA: TGTGCCAGCAGCGTAGGGGACAGCCCCCGGAGTCAGCATTTT

D: NA
J: TRBJ1-5
V: TRBV7-2
size: few
CDR3: CASSLVGRNQPQHF
DNA: TGTGCCAGCAGCTTAGTGGGGCGCAATCAGCCCCAGCATTTT

D: TRBD2
J: TRBJ2-1
V: TRBV19
size: NA
CDR3: CASSGGGRAGAYNEQFF
DNA: TGTGCCAGTAGTGGAGGAGGGAGGGCCGGGGCCTACAATGAGCAGTTCTTC

D: TRBD1
J: TRBJ1-5
V: TRBV30
size: once
CDR3: CAWSSRTGGINQPQHF
DNA: TGTGCCTGGAGTTCGCGGACAGGGGGAATCAATCAGCCCCAGCATTTT

D: NA
J: TRBJ1-2
V: TRBV4-1
size: NA
CDR3: CASSQAGTPYGYTF
DNA: TGCGCCAGCAGCCAAGCCGGGACCCCCTATGGCTACACCTTC

D: NA
J: TRBJ1-1
V: TRBV6-1
size: NA
CDR3: CASSEWGGEAFF
DNA: TGTGCCAGCAGTGAATGGGGGGGTGAAGCTTTCTTT

D: NA
J: TRBJ1-1
V: TRBV14
size: NA
CDR3: CASSPTVGRRNTEAFF
DNA: TGTGCCAGCAGCCCAACTGTGGGCAGGCGGAACACTGAAGCTTTCTTT

D: TRBD2
J: TRBJ2-2
V: TRBV28
size: NA
CDR3: CASSLRTSLRFGELFF
DNA: TGTGCCAGCAGTTTACGGACTAGTCTAAGATTCGGGGAGCTGTTTTTT

D: NA
J: TRBJ1-5
V: TRBV19
size: NA
CDR3: CASSDRTNQPQHF
DNA: TGTGCCAGTTCGGACAGAACAAATCAGCCCCAGCATTTT

D: NA
J: TRBJ1-2
V: TRBV4-1
size: NA
CDR3: CASSQEMAQTPNYGYTF
DNA: TGCGCCAGCAGCCAAGAAATGGCGCAGACTCCTAACTATGGCTACACCTTC

D: NA
J: TRBJ1-2
V: TRBV30
size: NA
CDR3: CAWRPGETNYGYTF
DNA: TGTGCCTGGAGGCCCGGAGAAACTAACTATGGCTACACCTTC

D: NA
J: TRBJ2-1
V: TRBV5-1
size: NA
CDR3: CASSLMANEQFF
DNA: TGCGCCAGCAGCCTAATGGCCAATGAGCAGTTCTTC

D: NA
J: TRBJ2-1
V: TRBV9
size: NA
CDR3: CASSAGEGSYNEQFF
DNA: TGTGCCAGCAGCGCAGGGGAGGGCTCCTACAATGAGCAGTTCTTC

D: NA
J: TRBJ1-4
V: TRBV4-3
size: NA
CDR3: CASSQEWGTEKLFF
DNA: TGCGCCAGCAGCCAAGAATGGGGTACTGAAAAACTGTTTTTT

D: TRBD1
J: TRBJ1-5
V: TRBV30
size: NA
CDR3: CAWGGQPNQPQHF
DNA: TGTGCCTGGGGGGGACAGCCTAATCAGCCCCAGCATTTT

D: TRBD1
J: TRBJ1-1
V: TRBV5-4
size: NA
CDR3: CASSLRTGANTEAFF
DNA: TGTGCCAGCAGTCTAAGGACAGGGGCGAACACTGAAGCTTTCTTT

D: TRBD1
J: TRBJ2-7
V: TRBV28
size: NA
CDR3: CASSFEQGALRQYF
DNA: TGTGCCAGCAGTTTCGAACAGGGGGCGCTGAGGCAGTACTTC

D: NA
J: TRBJ2-1
V: TRBV19
size: once
CDR3: CASSIDTGASSYNEQFF
DNA: TGTGCCAGTAGTATAGATACGGGGGCGAGCTCCTACAATGAGCAGTTCTTC

D: TRBD2
J: TRBJ2-1
V: TRBV10-3
size: NA
CDR3: CAISGASGSSYNEQFF
DNA: TGTGCCATCAGTGGCGCTAGCGGGAGCTCCTACAATGAGCAGTTCTTC

D: NA
J: TRBJ2-3
V: TRBV24-1
size: NA
CDR3: CATSGITDTQYF
DNA: TGTGCCACCAGTGGTATTACAGATACGCAGTATTTT

D: NA
J: TRBJ1-1
V: TRBV14
size: NA
CDR3: CASSQDVAGRNTEAFF
DNA: TGTGCCAGCAGCCAAGATGTGGCAGGGCGGAACACTGAAGCTTTCTTT

D: TRBD2
J: TRBJ2-3
V: TRBV7-2
size: NA
CDR3: CASSFTLAATDTQYF
DNA: TGTGCCAGCAGCTTCACACTAGCGGCCACAGATACGCAGTATTTT

D: TRBD2
J: TRBJ2-7
V: TRBV7-2
size: NA
CDR3: CASSLALGLAGRPTIYEQYF
DNA: TGTGCCAGCAGCTTAGCTTTGGGACTAGCGGGACGTCCCACTATCTACGAGCAGTACTTC

D: TRBD2
J: TRBJ2-3
V: TRBV27
size: NA
CDR3: CASSLIAGAKDTQYF
DNA: TGTGCCAGCAGTTTGATTGCGGGAGCGAAGGATACGCAGTATTTT

D: TRBD2
J: TRBJ2-2
V: TRBV6-2/TRBV6-3
size: NA
CDR3: CASSRRLAGGAGELFF
DNA: TGTGCCAGCAGTCGGCGACTAGCGGGAGGGGCCGGGGAGCTGTTTTTT

D: TRBD1
J: TRBJ1-2
V: TRBV10-1
size: NA
CDR3: CASREKGQGKPSSNYGYTF
DNA: TGCGCCAGCAGGGAAAAAGGACAGGGGAAACCATCATCTAACTATGGCTACACCTTC

D: TRBD1
J: TRBJ1-1
V: TRBV14
size: NA
CDR3: CASSQVPGDRVEAFF
DNA: TGTGCCAGCAGCCAAGTCCCAGGGGACAGGGTTGAAGCTTTCTTT

D: NA
J: TRBJ2-5
V: TRBV7-9
size: NA
CDR3: CASSSLRGGGETQYF
DNA: TGTGCCAGCAGCTCACTCCGGGGAGGGGGAGAGACCCAGTACTTC

D: NA
J: TRBJ2-7
V: TRBV2
size: NA
CDR3: CASRAGTSSDEQYF
DNA: TGTGCCAGCAGGGCCGGGACCTCATCGGACGAGCAGTACTTC

D: NA
J: TRBJ1-2
V: TRBV27
size: NA
CDR3: CASGEGHGYTF
DNA: TGTGCCAGCGGGGAAGGTCATGGCTACACCTTC

D: NA
J: TRBJ2-6
V: TRBV19
size: NA
CDR3: CASTRSQGITSGANVLTF
DNA: TGTGCCAGTACAAGGTCGCAGGGAATCACATCTGGGGCCAACGTCCTGACTTTC

D: TRBD1
J: TRBJ1-5
V: TRBV6-5
size: NA
CDR3: CASSPGGDQPQHF
DNA: TGTGCCAGCAGTCCAGGGGGGGATCAGCCCCAGCATTTT

D: TRBD1
J: TRBJ1-4
V: TRBV6-5
size: NA
CDR3: CASSFQTGSYEKLFF
DNA: TGTGCCAGCAGTTTCCAGACAGGGAGTTATGAAAAACTGTTTTTT

D: NA
J: TRBJ1-2
V: TRBV28
size: NA
CDR3: CASSGDVVYGYTF
DNA: TGTGCCAGCAGTGGAGATGTGGTTTATGGCTACACCTTC

D: TRBD1
J: TRBJ1-4
V: TRBV28
size: NA
CDR3: CASSQGATNEKLFF
DNA: TGTGCCAGCAGTCAGGGGGCAACTAATGAAAAACTGTTTTTT

D: TRBD2
J: TRBJ2-3
V: TRBV4-1
size: NA
CDR3: CASSQDRGSGSSTDTQYF
DNA: TGCGCCAGCAGCCAAGATCGAGGTAGCGGGAGTTCCACAGATACGCAGTATTTT